This TCR beta chain derives from a study of Graves' ophthalmopathy and Graves' hyperthyroidism. Investigators amplified TCR beta CDR3 regions from RNA transcripts. Second-round multiplex PCR came after first-round RT-PCR with HTBI primers. In TCRdb, the multiplex PCR reads were re-called with MiXCR into one record per CDR3 protein. The table shows 500,000 to 700,000 distinct CDR3 sequences, with approximately 35% occurring only once. Germline loops: CDR1 SQVTM, CDR2 ANQGSEA. There are 13 residues in the CDR3. The ends lost 8 bases at V and 9 bases at J; junction bases unmatched: 9. The V gene is TRBV29-1, the J gene TRBJ1-6, with TRBD1 matching over 8 bases. This receptor was identified in an adult man with Graves' hyperthyroidism. Specimen: peripheral blood or thyroid tissue (not recorded which). CDR3 protein: CSISGGKFSPLHF. The CDR3 region has the DNA TGCAGCATATCAGGGGGCAAGTTTTCACCCCTCCACTTT.